Reported below is one T cell receptor (beta chain). V was trimmed by 4 bases and J by 7 bases, leaving 7 bases between them. The CDR3 length is 11 residues. CDR1 and CDR2 (germline): LGHNT, FRNRAP. With random hexamers, reverse transcription was performed on about 0.5 to 1 ug of RNA. The authors amplified TCR beta CDR3 across 54 Vbeta and 13 Jbeta using immunoSEQ multiplex PCR. One entry per CDR3 protein, called by TCRdb with MiXCR from the immunoSEQ multiplex PCR reads. The table has around 180,000 distinct CDR3 sequences, roughly 96% seen once. The source of the sample is a study of CD8 T cells in Susac syndrome. Sequencing targeted TCR beta in T cells from blood (CD8+ and CD4+). Relapsing-remitting disease, either stable or active, was present in the multiple sclerosis controls, who were treatment-naive patients. CD8+ and CD4+ T cells were negatively isolated; TEMRA cells were FACS-enriched.

Sequenced sample: CD8+ T cells from PBMCs. The TCR comes from a human donor with multiple sclerosis. V usage is TRBV12-5 and J usage is TRBJ1-1; D is ambiguous. The CDR3 protein is CASGSDNEAFF. In DNA, the CDR3 is TGTGCTAGTGGTTCCGATAATGAAGCTTTCTTT.